Below are 32 T cell receptor beta chains sequenced from a single sample in a study of breast tumors, draining lymph nodes, adjacent tissues. Breast cancer patients provided tissue from their axillary draining lymph nodes. TCRdb fed the multiplex PCR reads into MiXCR, producing one record per CDR3 protein. The sample gives about 89,000 distinct CDR3 sequences, over 25% of which show up once; about 8% is in the top ten. The sequenced sample consisted of axillary lymph node tissue. The receptors were gathered from a female donor with breast cancer. Some clones in this sample may be carry-over from other donors' samples.

This clonotype appeared many times. The chain joins TRBV20-1 to TRBJ1-2; 9 positions agree with TRBD1. The CDR3 loop spans 15 amino acids. V shed 3 bases and J 4 bases; nucleotides not matched to a gene: 9. The germline CDR1 and CDR2 sequences are DFQATT and SNEGSKA (reference sequence). Written as DNA, the CDR3 is TGCAGTGCTAGTAGGGGTGGGGGACAGGGCTATGGCTACACCTTC. This gives the protein CSASRGGGQGYGYTF.

This clonotype came up a few times. Just one base apart from a much larger clone, this may be a read error. V usage is TRBV6-1 and J usage is TRBJ1-5; possibly TRBD1 for D (5 bases). The CDR3 is 14 residues long. Germline lookup yields CDR1 MNHNS and CDR2 SASEGT. CDR3 nucleotide sequence: TGTGCCAGCAGTCAAGCAGCCGGGACCCAGCCCCAGCATTTT. Amino acid sequence: CASSQAAGTQPQHF.

This clonotype was recorded many times. The J gene is TRBJ1-4, the V gene TRBV10-2; D gene uncertain. Trimming took off 6 bases at V and 4 bases at J, with 15 bases between the two ends. CDR3 size: 15 residues. CDR1 WSHSY and CDR2 SAAADI come from the germline V gene. CDR3 nucleotide sequence: TGCGCCAGCAGCCCCGCCCGGTTTGGTAATGAAAAACTGTTTTTT. As protein: CASSPARFGNEKLFF.

This clonotype has at least ten counts. The chain uses TRBV30 and TRBJ1-2, with a weak D call TRBD1 (5 bases). This CDR3 is 15 amino acids long. The V and J ends lost 1 base and 4 bases respectively, with 16 bases between them. Germline CDR1 reads GTSNPN; CDR2 reads SVGIG (reference sequence). CDR3 DNA sequence: TGTGCCTGGAGTGCCCCTCGGGACGGCTCCTATGGCTACACCTTC. Translated: CAWSAPRDGSYGYTF. The variable domain in full, completed from reference TRBV30 and TRBJ1-2, reads SQTIHQWPATLVQPVGSPLSLECTVEGTSNPNLYWYRQAAGRGLQLLFYSVGIGQISSEVPQNLSASRPQDRQFILSSKKLLLSDSGFYLCAWSAPRDGSYGYTFGSGTRLTVV.

There are many counts of this clonotype. The V call is TRBV5-1, the J call TRBJ2-3; 13 positions agree with TRBD2. Germline CDR1 and CDR2: SGHRS and YFSETQ. V shed 4 bases, J shed 7 bases, and the junction held 9 bases outside the gene matches. This CDR3 contains 16 residues. CDR3 bases: TGCGCCAGCAGCACCGAACTAGCGGGAGGGTCCAATACGCAGTATTTT. Amino acid sequence: CASSTELAGGSNTQYF.

This clonotype was detected ten times or more. The V and J genes are TRBV7-9 and TRBJ2-2, with D perhaps TRBD1 (5 bases). CDR1 is SEHNR, CDR2 FQNEAQ, per germline (reference sequence). V lost 2 bases, J lost 6 bases, and 13 bases lay in between. The CDR3 covers 15 residues. The CDR3, as DNA: TGTGCCAGCAGCTTATCTCAACAAGGGGCCGGGGAGCTGTTTTTT. Translation: CASSLSQQGAGELFF. The variable domain in full, with the rest retrieved from reference TRBV7-9 and TRBJ2-2, is DTGVSQNPRHKITKRGQNVTFRCDPISEHNRLYWYRQTLGQGPEFLTYFQNEAQLEKSRLLSDRFSAERPKGSFSTLEIQRTEQGDSAMYLCASSLSQQGAGELFFGEGSRLTVL.

This chain joins TRBV19 and TRBJ1-5, with 8 nucleotides matching TRBD1. Germline trimming cut 7 bases from V and 2 bases from J; bases unmatched to any gene: 7. CDR1 is LNHDA, CDR2 SQIVND, per germline (reference sequence). The CDR3 consists of 15 residues. The CDR3 spells CASTRQGSRNQPQHF. CDR3 bases: TGTGCCAGTACAAGACAGGGGAGTCGCAATCAGCCCCAGCATTTT.

By share, this clonotype counts as medium-sized. V usage is TRBV7-6 and J usage is TRBJ1-6; unclear D gene. The CDR3 runs to 15 residues. Germline values: CDR1 SGHVS, CDR2 FNYEAQ. Trimming stripped 4 bases from V and 0 bases from J, with 7 bases between. CDR3 region: CASSYESSYNSPLHF. The DNA for the CDR3 is TGTGCCAGCAGCTACGAGAGCTCCTATAATTCACCCCTCCACTTT.

In this sample, this clonotype turned up many times. This may come from a read error, since a much larger clone is one base off. The chain carries TRBV5-8 and TRBJ2-5; D may be TRBD1 or TRBD2 (5 bases each). The CDR3 extends over 15 amino acids. The germline V gene encodes CDR1 SGHTS and CDR2 YDEGEE. V was shortened by 3 bases and J by 7 bases, with 19 bases between the two germline ends. CDR3 nucleotides: TGTGCCAGCAGCTCCGAGACGCCGGGGCTGGGGACCCAGTACTTC. Translation: CASSSETPGLGTQYF.

In this sample, this clonotype turned up a few times. The rearrangement joins TRBV27 to TRBJ1-1; D unclear. The CDR3 contains 13 residues. V was clipped by 0 bases and J by 4 bases, with 6 bases between them. Germline lookup yields CDR1 MNHEY and CDR2 SMNVEV (reference sequence). CDR3 sequence (DNA): TGTGCCAGCAGTTTATCATCGGTCACTGAAGCTTTCTTT. Protein: CASSLSSVTEAFF.

The J gene is TRBJ1-2, the V gene TRBV2; D ambiguous. CDR1 and CDR2 from the germline V gene are SNHLY and FYNNEI. Between the trimmed V and J ends, which lost 8 bases and 4 bases, there was a span of 23 bases. The CDR3 totals 16 residues. The CDR3 region is CASGKAGPLNTYGYTF. The CDR3 DNA sequence: TGTGCCAGCGGTAAGGCCGGGCCCCTGAATACCTATGGCTACACCTTC. Full variable domain (remainder filled in from reference TRBV2 and TRBJ1-2): EPEVTQTPSHQVTQMGQEVILRCVPISNHLYFYWYRQILGQKVEFLVSFYNNEISEKSEIFDDQFSVERPDGSNFTLKIRSTKLEDSAMYFCASGKAGPLNTYGYTFGSGTRLTVV.

V is TRBV7-3 and J is TRBJ2-7; possible D gene TRBD2, 6 bases. V was clipped by 5 bases and J by 7 bases, with 21 bases between them. The CDR3 has 15 amino acids. Germline V CDR1 and CDR2: SGHTA, FQGTGA. CDR3 sequence reads: CASSQWGPGRREQYF. In DNA, the CDR3 is TGTGCCAGCAGCCAATGGGGACCGGGGAGGCGGGAGCAGTACTTC.

This clonotype was observed many times. This chain links TRBV4-2 with TRBJ1-4; 7 bases fit TRBD1. CDR1 LGHNA and CDR2 YNFKEQ come from the germline V gene. With V trimmed by 2 bases and J by 4 bases, 7 bases remained unmatched. This CDR3 spans 16 amino acids. CDR3 region: CASSQSLGQLNEKLFF. In DNA, the CDR3 is TGTGCCAGCAGCCAATCACTGGGACAGCTTAATGAAAAACTGTTTTTT.

This clonotype was observed at least ten times. The chain joins TRBV5-1 to TRBJ1-4, with D possibly matching TRBD1 (5 bases). The V end was cut by 2 bases, the J end by 5 bases, with 16 bases between. Per the germline V gene, CDR1 is SGHRS and CDR2 is YFSETQ. There are 16 residues in the CDR3. DNA for the CDR3: TGCGCCAGCAGCTTCACCAGGGCGAGAGGGAATGAAAAACTGTTTTTT. Its protein is CASSFTRARGNEKLFF.

This clonotype was seen at least ten times. The gene calls are TRBV29-1 and TRBJ1-4; D perhaps matches TRBD1 (5 bases). The V end lost 5 bases, the J end lost 8 bases, and 6 bases lay between the germline ends. CDR3 length: 10 residues. The V gene's germline CDR1 is SQVTM and CDR2 ANQGSEA. CDR3 nucleotide sequence: TGCAGCGTTTCAGGGGAAAAACTGTTTTTT. Protein: CSVSGEKLFF.

This clonotype has a count of ten or more. The rearrangement links TRBV7-2 to TRBJ1-6, with D tentatively TRBD1 (5 bases). Looked up from germline, CDR1 is SGHTA and CDR2 is FQGNSA. V shed 0 bases and J shed 6 bases, with 9 bases lying between them. CDR3 length: 15 amino acids. CDR3 region: CASSLAGGGNSPLHF. The CDR3 DNA reads TGTGCCAGCAGCTTAGCAGGTGGGGGTAATTCACCCCTCCACTTT. Supplemented by reference TRBV7-2 and TRBJ1-6, the full variable domain reads GAGVSQSPSNKVTEKGKDVELRCDPISGHTALYWYRQSLGQGLEFLIYFQGNSAPDKSGLPSDRFSAERTGGSVSTLTIQRTQQEDSAVYLCASSLAGGGNSPLHFGNGTRLTVT.

This rearrangement joins TRBV12-3 or TRBV12-4 to TRBJ2-5, with 9 bases fitting TRBD2. V was clipped by 6 bases and J by 4 bases; unmatched bases: 18. CDR3 length: 18 residues. In nucleotides, the CDR3 is TGTGCCAGCAGCCCCCGGGTAGCGGGAGTGTGTGGGAGAGAGACCCAGTACTTC. Protein: CASSPRVAGVCGRETQYF.

This clonotype was observed at least ten times. The chain is built from TRBV7-2 and TRBJ1-3; D is undetermined. CDR1 is SGHTA, CDR2 FQGNSA, per germline. Trimming cost V 1 base and J 4 bases, with 17 bases left between them. The CDR3 runs to 17 residues. The CDR3 DNA reads TGTGCCAGCAGCTTAGGAACTGGGGTGCAGAGCGGAAACACCATATATTTT. It codes for CASSLGTGVQSGNTIYF.

This clonotype has a count of ten or more. CDR3 in DNA: TGTGCCAGCAGTGAAGTGGGAGCAGGCCAAGAGACCCAGTACTTC. It yields the protein CASSEVGAGQETQYF. V and J are TRBV2 and TRBJ2-5; TRBD2 is a possible D gene (5 bases). Germline lookup yields CDR1 SNHLY and CDR2 FYNNEI. Trimming pared 1 base from V and 1 base from J, leaving 10 bases between. The CDR3 covers 15 residues.

The chain links TRBV1 to TRBJ1-3; the tabulated D call, TRBD1, remains unverified against the DNA. TRBV1 is noted as a pseudogene. The CDR3 runs 10 residues. The CDR3 DNA is TGCCGCGACAGGGTGAACACCATATATTTT. This codes for CRDRVNTIYF.

The rearrangement uses TRBV4-3 and TRBJ1-4, with D unresolved. Germline-derived CDR1 and CDR2 are LGHNA and YSLEER. CDR3 length: 16 residues. V dropped 0 bases and J dropped 5 bases, with 13 bases sitting between them. The CDR3 here is CASSQDLWSYNEKLFF. The CDR3 coding sequence is TGCGCCAGCAGCCAAGATTTATGGTCCTACAATGAAAAACTGTTTTTT.

In this sample, this clonotype turned up many times. The V call is TRBV28, the J call TRBJ1-5; D is uncertain. The CDR3 covers 12 residues. Germline V gives CDR1 MDHEN, CDR2 SYDVKM. The V end lost 10 bases, the J end lost 4 bases, and 11 bases lay between the germline ends. In DNA form, the CDR3 reads TGTGCCACGTCTGGCCCAAATCAGCCCCAGCATTTT. It yields the protein CATSGPNQPQHF.

This clonotype was counted once. At one of its ends the junction is not consistent with the germline gene, which may arise from a read error. The rearrangement links TRBV10-3 to TRBJ2-7; 10 positions match TRBD2. Germline CDR1 reads ENHRY; CDR2 reads SYGVKD. The CDR3 consists of 15 residues. The CDR3 region has the DNA TGTGCCAGCAGTGAACTAGCGGGACAGTCCTACGAGCAGTACTTC. Translation: CASSELAGQSYEQYF.

In its sample, this clonotype was seen many times. The chain couples TRBV20-1 to TRBJ1-2, with D unclear. Trimming shortened V by 4 bases and J by 3 bases, and 0 bases separated the two germline ends. From germline, CDR1 is DFQATT and CDR2 SNEGSKA (reference sequence). The CDR3 consists of 9 residues. The CDR3 bases are TGCAGTGCTAACTATGGCTACACCTTC. Amino acid sequence: CSANYGYTF.

The sample holds many counts of this clonotype. A much larger clone sits a single nucleotide away, making a read error possible. This sequence joins TRBV20-1 and TRBJ1-2; no clear D gene. There are 13 residues in the CDR3. Trimming took 0 bases from V and 10 from J, leaving 15 bases between them. Germline V gene lookup returns CDR1 DFQATT and CDR2 SNEGSKA (reference sequence). This CDR3 reads CSARDIINGAYTF. Written as DNA, the CDR3 is TGCAGTGCTAGAGATATCATCAACGGTGCCTACACCTTC.

There are many counts of this clonotype. The V call is TRBV20-1, the J call TRBJ2-3; 8 bases map to TRBD1. J was trimmed by 1 base and V by 3 bases; bases with no gene match: 0. The CDR3 has 13 residues. Germline CDR1 is DFQATT and CDR2 is SNEGSKA (reference sequence). CDR3 region: CSARTGGTDTQYF. The DNA for the CDR3 is TGCAGTGCTAGGACAGGGGGCACAGATACGCAGTATTTT.

This clonotype was counted ten times or more. The CDR3 DNA follows: TGCGCCAGCAGCTTGCAAGGGACAGGGTTCTACGAGCAGTACTTC. It is translated as CASSLQGTGFYEQYF. The chain is built from TRBV5-1 and TRBJ2-7, with 9 bases fitting TRBD1. Germline CDR1 is SGHRS and CDR2 is YFSETQ. V shed 1 base and J 3 bases; nucleotides not matched to a gene: 5. The CDR3 consists of 15 residues.

This clonotype was picked up many times. The chain employs TRBV30 and TRBJ2-7; D gene uncertain. The CDR3 sequence is 16 residues long. Trimming pared 5 bases from V and 2 bases from J, leaving 22 bases between. Germline loops: CDR1 GTSNPN, CDR2 SVGIG (reference sequence). CDR3 coding DNA: TGTGCCTGGGGCGGCATGACCCGAGACACCCCCTACGAGCAGTACTTC. It is translated as CAWGGMTRDTPYEQYF.

This clonotype was picked up many times. The chain links TRBV7-3 to TRBJ2-1, with D perhaps given as TRBD1 or TRBD2 (5 bases each). Trimming left V 5 bases short and J 8 bases short, with 10 bases between. The CDR3 has 12 amino acids. Germline V gene sequence: CDR1 SGHTA, CDR2 FQGTGA. The CDR3 coding sequence is TGTGCCAGCAGCGCAGTGGGGGATGAGCAGTTCTTC. This gives the protein CASSAVGDEQFF.

This clonotype was seen at least ten times. The chain recombines TRBV4-3 with TRBJ1-3; no clear D. V was trimmed by 4 bases and J by 0 bases, leaving 7 bases between them. Germline values: CDR1 LGHNA, CDR2 YSLEER. This CDR3 spans 14 amino acids. The CDR3 loop reads CASSLDTSGNTIYF. The CDR3 region has the DNA TGCGCCAGCAGCCTTGACACCTCTGGAAACACCATATATTTT.

Ten or more counts support this clonotype. The rearrangement uses TRBV28 and TRBJ2-6, with 9 bases aligning to TRBD2. After removal of 10 bases from V and 4 bases from J, the junction contained 11 bases not matched to a gene. The CDR3 spans 16 residues. Germline CDR1 and CDR2: MDHEN and SYDVKM. This chain's CDR3 is CATRNSGSSGANVLTF. The CDR3 DNA reads as TGTGCCACCCGGAATAGCGGGAGCTCCGGGGCCAACGTCCTGACTTTC.

This clonotype was seen repeatedly, ten times or more. This may be a read error, as it is one base from a much larger clone. The chain uses TRBV5-1 and TRBJ2-2, with a tentative D call TRBD1 (5 bases). This CDR3 comprises 15 residues. Germline assignment: CDR1 SGHRS and CDR2 YFSETQ. Trimming stripped 3 bases from V and 8 bases from J, with 17 bases between. The CDR3, as DNA: TGCGCCAGCAGCTCGGCTGTTGCAGGGTCGGGGGAGCTGTTTTTT. As protein: CASSSAVAGSGELFF. Using reference TRBV5-1 and TRBJ2-2 for the parts outside the CDR3, the full variable domain is KAGVTQTPRYLIKTRGQQVTLSCSPISGHRSVSWYQQTPGQGLQFLFEYFSETQRNKGNFPGRFSGRQFSNSRSEMNVSTLELGDSALYLCASSSAVAGSGELFFGEGSRLTVL.